What follows are 16 T cell receptor beta chains derived from one specimen sequenced in a study of blood T cells in healthy people across ages. Alongside a J-beta primer mix, a sample-barcoded 5' primer served in a second PCR lasting about 7 to 12 cycles. From the 5' RACE reads, TCRdb called clonotypes with MiXCR, one entry per CDR3 protein. The sample includes under 800,000 distinct CDR3 sequences, roughly two fifths of them seen just once. The sample was blood. The source of these receptors is a woman in her sixties or seventies in good health.

This clonotype was counted a few times. The chain uses TRBV15 and TRBJ1-2; D not resolved. Germline V gene data show CDR1 as LNHNV and CDR2 as YYDKDF (reference sequence). Trimming stripped 5 bases from V and 7 bases from J, with 17 bases between. This CDR3 region has 14 residues. DNA for the CDR3: TGTGCCACCAGCCGGGATCCCGGGAAGGCTGGCTACACCTTC. Its translation is CATSRDPGKAGYTF.

The V call is TRBV6-6, the J call TRBJ2-3; 8 nucleotides agree with TRBD1. CDR1 MNHNY and CDR2 SVGAGI come from the germline V gene (reference sequence). This CDR3 has 17 residues. J lost 3 bases, V lost 2 bases, and 10 bases had no gene match. The CDR3 DNA follows: TGTGCCAGCAGTTACGCGGGGCGGACAGGGTCGACAGATACGCAGTATTTT. This translates into CASSYAGRTGSTDTQYF.

About this clonotype itself: This may be a read error: a much more frequent sequence differs by one nucleotide. This chain connects TRBV7-2 to TRBJ2-5, with D perhaps matching TRBD1 (6 bases). CDR3 size: 13 residues. Trimming stripped 4 bases from V and 5 bases from J, with 11 bases between. Germline V gives CDR1 SGHTA, CDR2 FQGNSA. CDR3 nucleotide sequence: TGTGCCAGCAGCTACGGGACAAAGGAGACCCAGTACTTC. It specifies CASSYGTKETQYF.

The chain employs TRBV4-1 and TRBJ1-1; no reliable D call. CDR3 size: 15 residues. V was trimmed by 1 base and J by 5 bases, leaving 14 bases between them. Germline assignment: CDR1 MGHRA and CDR2 YSYEKL. CDR3 residues: CASSQAWEGETEAFF. The CDR3 coding sequence is TGCGCCAGCAGCCAAGCATGGGAAGGAGAAACTGAAGCTTTCTTT.

This clonotype was seen just once. A much larger clone differs from this one at a single base, so this may be a read error. The chain uses TRBV10-3 and TRBJ2-1; 8 bases agree with TRBD1. The assigned J gene may be wrong: the sequence end matches TRBJ2-7 better. The CDR3 is made up of 15 amino acids. Germline-derived CDR1 and CDR2 are ENHRY and SYGVKD. The CDR3 sequence is CAISEGQGNHNEQYF. The CDR3 region has the DNA TGTGCCATCAGTGAAGGACAGGGAAACCACAATGAGCAGTACTTC.

The rearrangement joins TRBV20-1 to TRBJ2-5, with D perhaps TRBD2 (6 bases). Germline lookup yields CDR1 DFQATT and CDR2 SNEGSKA (reference sequence). Trimming removed 3 bases at V and 5 bases at J, with 13 bases between. This CDR3 has 13 amino acids. Here the CDR3 reads CSASSTGRETQYF. In nucleotides, the CDR3 is TGCAGTGCTAGCTCGACGGGGAGGGAGACCCAGTACTTC.

As for this clonotype: This sequence may be a read error, since a much larger clone differs from it by one base. As the CDR3 is not closed by the conserved phenylalanine or tryptophan, this likely results from a read error. This rearrangement joins TRBV12-3 or TRBV12-4 to TRBJ1-2, with no clear D. V was shortened by 6 bases and J by 8 bases, with 16 bases between the two germline ends. The CDR3 is made up of 13 amino acids. As DNA, the CDR3 is TGTGCCAGCAGCCATATGCGGGCGCGCGGCTACACCCTC. Its translation is CASSHMRARGYTL.

To note about this clonotype: A much larger clone sits a single nucleotide away, making a read error possible. This chain uses TRBV29-1 with TRBJ2-1; weak D call: TRBD2 (5 bases). Germline V lookup: CDR1 SQVTM, CDR2 ANQGSEA. Trimming cost V 6 bases and J 13 bases, with 16 bases left between them. This CDR3 is 11 amino acids long. The CDR3 DNA is TGCAGCGTGGGAGACTTTGAGACCCAGTTCTTC. It yields the protein CSVGDFETQFF.

This clonotype was seen more than once but under ten times. The CDR3 DNA sequence: TGTGCCAGCAGGGACCTAAATGAGCAGTTCTTC. Its translation is CASRDLNEQFF. The rearrangement links TRBV12-3 or TRBV12-4 to TRBJ2-1, with unresolved D. The ends were cut back, 6 bases at V and 7 bases at J, with 7 bases in the middle. CDR3 size: 11 residues.

The V call is TRBV7-9, the J call TRBJ1-2; 7 bases fit TRBD1. V lost 4 bases and J lost 2; bases outside the gene matches: 4. Germline V lookup: CDR1 SEHNR, CDR2 FQNEAQ (reference sequence). This CDR3 spans 14 amino acids. CDR3 bases: TGTGCCAGCAGCTCGCCGACAGGGAACTATGGCTACACCTTC. Residues: CASSSPTGNYGYTF.

This clonotype was counted between two and nine times. The chain employs TRBV7-2 and TRBJ2-1; a possible D gene is TRBD1 (6 bases). CDR1 is SGHTA, CDR2 FQGNSA, per germline. The CDR3 is made up of 13 amino acids. Between the trimmed V and J ends, which lost 5 bases and 8 bases, there was a span of 13 bases. CDR3 sequence: CASSLTGFDEQFF. CDR3 coding DNA: TGTGCCAGCAGCCTGACAGGATTCGATGAGCAGTTCTTC.

This clonotype was picked up a small number of times. The V gene is TRBV3-1, the J gene TRBJ1-6; the match to TRBD1 covers 9 bases. The V segment lost 4 bases and the J segment 12 bases; nucleotides outside the gene matches: 10. The CDR3 has 15 residues. Germline CDR1 reads LGHDT; CDR2 reads YNNKEL (reference sequence). DNA of the CDR3: TGTGCCAGCAGCCGCACGACAGGGGGAACCCTACCCCTCCACTTT. It codes for CASSRTTGGTLPLHF.

The chain couples TRBV9 to TRBJ2-5; 8 bases are a match to TRBD1. There are 16 residues in the CDR3. With 4 bases clipped from V and 3 bases from J, the junction kept 11 bases outside the gene matches. Germline loops: CDR1 SGDLS, CDR2 YYNGEE. CDR3 nucleotide sequence: TGTGCCAGCAGCCCCCGTGTCTTGACAGGGGAAGAGACCCAGTACTTC. This gives the protein CASSPRVLTGEETQYF. Based on the CDR3 plus reference TRBV9 and TRBJ2-5, the full variable domain is DSGVTQTPKHLITATGQRVTLRCSPRSGDLSVYWYQQSLDQGLQFLIQYYNGEERAKGNILERFSAQQFPDLHSELNLSSLELGDSALYFCASSPRVLTGEETQYFGPGTRLLVL.

This sequence joins TRBV7-2 and TRBJ2-4, with TRBD2 matching 10 bases. The CDR3 sequence is 15 residues long. The junction had 5 bases not matched to a gene; V was cut back by 5 bases and J by 4 bases. Germline CDR1 is SGHTA and CDR2 is FQGNSA. The CDR3: CASSKRTSGKNIQYF. The DNA for the CDR3 is TGTGCCAGCAGCAAGCGGACTAGCGGAAAAAACATTCAGTACTTC.

V is TRBV7-2 and J is TRBJ2-1, with TRBD2 matching 7 bases. The trim removed 5 bases at V and 5 bases at J, leaving 12 bases unmatched. This CDR3 has 16 amino acids. CDR1 and CDR2 from the germline V gene are SGHTA and FQGNSA. In DNA form, the CDR3 reads TGTGCCAGCAGCATCTCTAGCGGAGCTACCGACAATGAGCAGTTCTTC. It is translated as CASSISSGATDNEQFF.

This clonotype was counted many times. V is TRBV10-3 and J is TRBJ2-5, with D perhaps matching TRBD2 (6 bases). Germline-derived CDR1 and CDR2 are ENHRY and SYGVKD. This CDR3 is 13 amino acids long. V lost 7 bases, J lost 4 bases, and 13 bases lay in between. The CDR3 reads CAIKNSGAETQYF. In DNA, the CDR3 is TGTGCCATCAAAAATTCGGGAGCAGAGACCCAGTACTTC.